The text below deals with one T cell receptor beta chain. As yet, its antigen is unknown. Unique molecular identifiers were built into the TCR beta cDNA libraries. TCRdb ran MiXCR on the PCR reads and lists one entry per CDR3 protein. The sample holds over 700,000 distinct CDR3 sequences, about 27% seen once. These data come from a study of post-analysis software for immune sequencing data. Study at large: The study covered relapsing-remitting, secondary progressive and progressive-relapsing courses of multiple sclerosis.

Overall study findings and caveats: Compared against controls, patients with multiple sclerosis displayed significantly lower normalized Chao1 diversity. F measure grouped same-batch samples tightly together.

The sequence derives from a girl aged 10 to 17 with multiple sclerosis. Material: blood.

CDR3 in DNA: TGTGCCAGGTACAAGACAGGGGATGAGACCTACGAGCAGTACTTC. This gives the protein CARYKTGDETYEQYF. The chain joins TRBV6-7 to TRBJ2-7, with 8 bases aligning to TRBD1. TRBV6-7 is reported as an ORF; its role is uncertain. The ends lost 9 bases at V and 2 bases at J; junction bases unmatched: 12. The CDR3 has 15 residues.